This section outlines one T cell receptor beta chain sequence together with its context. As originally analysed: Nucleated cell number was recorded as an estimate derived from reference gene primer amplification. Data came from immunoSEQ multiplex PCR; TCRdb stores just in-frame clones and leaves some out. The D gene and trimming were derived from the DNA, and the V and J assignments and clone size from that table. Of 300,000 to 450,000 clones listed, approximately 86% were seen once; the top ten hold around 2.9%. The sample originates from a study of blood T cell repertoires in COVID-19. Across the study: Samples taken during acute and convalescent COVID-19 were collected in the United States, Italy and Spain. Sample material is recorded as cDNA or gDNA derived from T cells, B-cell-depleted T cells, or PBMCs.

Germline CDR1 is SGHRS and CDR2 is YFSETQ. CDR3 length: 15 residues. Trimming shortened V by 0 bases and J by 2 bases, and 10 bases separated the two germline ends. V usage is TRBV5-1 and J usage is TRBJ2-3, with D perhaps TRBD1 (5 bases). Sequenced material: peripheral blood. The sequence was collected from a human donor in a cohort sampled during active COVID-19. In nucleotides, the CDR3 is TGCGCCAGCAGCTTGGCAGGACAAACCACAGATACGCAGTATTTT. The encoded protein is CASSLAGQTTDTQYF.